A selection of T cell receptor beta chains follows, all from one sample in a study of shared clonotypes between healthy human individuals. Libraries were prepared by immunoSEQ multiplex PCR; TCRdb keeps only in-frame clonotypes and omits some of them. The data show a few million clones, with roughly 93% seen just once and about 0.37% held by the top ten. The sequencing input was naive CD4+ T cells from PBMCs. These receptors all come from a man younger than 35 in good health. Some clones in this sample may be carry-over from other donors' samples. The CDR3 runs from the conserved cysteine through the conserved F or W. The order of the fields is J gene, clone size, D gene, V gene, CDR3 protein, CDR3 DNA. A D gene is named only where the DNA matches it firmly. Where a row states a size, it is once, few, many or the class of an expanded clone; other rows omit it.

J gene: TRBJ2-5
clone size: .
D gene: TRBD2
V gene: TRBV28
CDR3 protein: CASTASGGGRETQYF
CDR3 DNA: TGTGCCAGCACGGCGTCCGGGGGGGGTAGAGAGACCCAGTACTTC

J gene: TRBJ1-1
clone size: .
D gene: TRBD1
V gene: TRBV7-8
CDR3 protein: CASSWGQGKTEAFF
CDR3 DNA: TGTGCCAGCAGTTGGGGACAGGGGAAAACTGAAGCTTTCTTT

J gene: TRBJ1-3
clone size: .
D gene: .
V gene: TRBV7-9
CDR3 protein: CASSLATDPSGNTIYF
CDR3 DNA: TGTGCCAGCAGCTTAGCGACCGACCCCTCTGGAAACACCATATATTTT

J gene: TRBJ2-7
clone size: .
D gene: .
V gene: TRBV5-1
CDR3 protein: CASSLNRAPYEQYF
CDR3 DNA: TGCGCCAGCAGCTTGAACAGGGCCCCCTACGAGCAGTACTTC

J gene: TRBJ2-1
clone size: .
D gene: TRBD2
V gene: TRBV18
CDR3 protein: CASSLGLAGYNEQFF
CDR3 DNA: TGTGCCAGCTCACTCGGACTAGCGGGTTACAATGAGCAGTTCTTC

J gene: TRBJ2-5
clone size: .
D gene: TRBD1
V gene: TRBV5-1
CDR3 protein: CASSPGTAGYQETQYF
CDR3 DNA: TGCGCCAGCAGCCCTGGGACAGCTGGCTACCAAGAGACCCAGTACTTC

J gene: TRBJ1-2
clone size: .
D gene: .
V gene: TRBV5-6
CDR3 protein: CASSLAQALPRMLGYTF
CDR3 DNA: TGTGCCAGCAGCTTGGCCCAGGCCCTCCCCCGTATGTTGGGCTACACCTTC

J gene: TRBJ2-5
clone size: .
D gene: TRBD2
V gene: TRBV5-1
CDR3 protein: CASSLTGREGPETQYF
CDR3 DNA: TGCGCCAGCAGCTTGACTGGGCGGGAGGGCCCAGAGACCCAGTACTTC

J gene: TRBJ2-7
clone size: .
D gene: TRBD2
V gene: TRBV7-2
CDR3 protein: CASSLLAGAEEQYF
CDR3 DNA: TGTGCCAGCAGCTTACTAGCGGGAGCGGAAGAGCAGTACTTC

J gene: TRBJ1-2
clone size: .
D gene: .
V gene: TRBV29-1
CDR3 protein: CSVRDTNYGYTF
CDR3 DNA: TGCAGCGTTCGGGACACAAACTATGGCTACACCTTC

J gene: TRBJ2-4
clone size: .
D gene: TRBD2
V gene: TRBV28
CDR3 protein: CASRGSGALQYF
CDR3 DNA: TGTGCCAGCAGAGGAAGCGGGGCCTTACAGTACTTC

J gene: TRBJ1-5
clone size: once
D gene: .
V gene: TRBV7-2
CDR3 protein: CASSLAEGPYSNQPQHF
CDR3 DNA: TGTGCCAGCAGCTTAGCGGAGGGACCCTATAGCAATCAGCCCCAGCATTTT

J gene: TRBJ1-5
clone size: .
D gene: .
V gene: TRBV28
CDR3 protein: CASSRDTRPVNQPQHF
CDR3 DNA: TGTGCCAGCAGCCGGGACACTCGGCCGGTTAATCAGCCCCAGCATTTT

J gene: TRBJ2-5
clone size: .
D gene: TRBD1
V gene: TRBV10-2
CDR3 protein: CATIVSTGPGETQYF
CDR3 DNA: TGCGCCACCATCGTTTCGACAGGGCCCGGCGAGACCCAGTACTTC

J gene: TRBJ1-5
clone size: .
D gene: TRBD1
V gene: TRBV28
CDR3 protein: CASRPSTGTRDQPQHF
CDR3 DNA: TGTGCCAGCAGACCCTCGACAGGGACTAGGGATCAGCCCCAGCATTTT

J gene: TRBJ2-1
clone size: .
D gene: TRBD2
V gene: TRBV9
CDR3 protein: CASSVISGRAFNEQFF
CDR3 DNA: TGTGCCAGCAGCGTAATTAGCGGGAGGGCCTTCAATGAGCAGTTCTTC

J gene: TRBJ2-7
clone size: .
D gene: TRBD2
V gene: TRBV28
CDR3 protein: CASRPGTSPDEQYF
CDR3 DNA: TGTGCCAGCAGGCCCGGGACTAGTCCCGACGAGCAGTACTTC

J gene: TRBJ1-3
clone size: once
D gene: .
V gene: TRBV28
CDR3 protein: CASSLPAGNTIYF
CDR3 DNA: TGTGCCAGCAGTTTACCGGCAGGAAACACCATATATTTT

J gene: TRBJ1-2
clone size: once
D gene: TRBD1
V gene: TRBV4-1
CDR3 protein: CASTTGANYGYTF
CDR3 DNA: TGCGCCAGCACGACAGGGGCTAACTATGGCTACACCTTC

J gene: TRBJ2-1
clone size: few
D gene: .
V gene: TRBV5-1
CDR3 protein: CASSLEQSSNEQFF
CDR3 DNA: TGCGCCAGCAGCTTGGAACAGAGCAGCAATGAGCAGTTCTTC

J gene: TRBJ1-4
clone size: .
D gene: .
V gene: TRBV4-1
CDR3 protein: CASSRAMAAREKLFF
CDR3 DNA: TGCGCCAGCAGCCGAGCAATGGCCGCGCGGGAAAAACTGTTTTTT

J gene: TRBJ1-1
clone size: few
D gene: .
V gene: TRBV5-8
CDR3 protein: CASSLVNEAFF
CDR3 DNA: TGTGCCAGCAGCTTAGTGAATGAAGCTTTCTTT

J gene: TRBJ2-2
clone size: once
D gene: .
V gene: TRBV11-3
CDR3 protein: CASSSNPGELFF
CDR3 DNA: TGTGCCAGCAGCTCCAACCCCGGGGAGCTGTTTTTT

J gene: TRBJ2-3
clone size: .
D gene: TRBD2
V gene: TRBV28
CDR3 protein: CASSSPGGTSGSQYTQYF
CDR3 DNA: TGTGCCAGCAGTTCCCCGGGGGGGACTAGCGGGAGTCAATATACGCAGTATTTT

J gene: TRBJ2-7
clone size: .
D gene: .
V gene: TRBV28
CDR3 protein: CASSPPPSGVPYEQYF
CDR3 DNA: TGTGCCAGCAGCCCCCCTCCGAGCGGCGTTCCCTACGAGCAGTACTTC

J gene: TRBJ2-3
clone size: .
D gene: TRBD2
V gene: TRBV19
CDR3 protein: CASSIAFGGRKTDTQYF
CDR3 DNA: TGTGCCAGTAGTATTGCTTTTGGCGGGAGAAAAACAGATACGCAGTATTTT

J gene: TRBJ2-1
clone size: .
D gene: .
V gene: TRBV6-6
CDR3 protein: CASSYSTPGEQFF
CDR3 DNA: TGTGCCAGCAGTTACTCGACGCCCGGCGAGCAGTTCTTC

J gene: TRBJ1-5
clone size: .
D gene: .
V gene: TRBV28
CDR3 protein: CASRLGHFNQPQHF
CDR3 DNA: TGTGCCAGCAGGTTGGGACACTTCAATCAGCCCCAGCATTTT

J gene: TRBJ1-3
clone size: .
D gene: .
V gene: TRBV25-1
CDR3 protein: CASSEFQRAGGNTIYF
CDR3 DNA: TGTGCCAGCAGTGAATTTCAAAGGGCGGGGGGAAACACCATATATTTT

J gene: TRBJ2-7
clone size: .
D gene: .
V gene: TRBV6-6
CDR3 protein: CASSYRSGTLYEQYF
CDR3 DNA: TGTGCCAGCAGTTACCGATCGGGGACCCTTTACGAGCAGTACTTC

J gene: TRBJ2-1
clone size: .
D gene: .
V gene: TRBV5-1
CDR3 protein: CASRARASYNEQFF
CDR3 DNA: TGCGCCAGCAGAGCGCGGGCATCCTACAATGAGCAGTTCTTC